What follows describes a single TCR beta chain. No antigen is known for it. Assay: immunoSEQ multiplex PCR; the TCRdb copy retains only in-frame clones and omits some. This table has approximately 90,000 clones, around nine tenths appearing once. This entry belongs to a study of T cell responses to AZD1222 COVID-19 vaccine. Study as a whole: Second doses that came at about 4 or about 12 weeks were put together. Whole-study results and caveats: Sampling that yielded the repertoires occurred only after the peak T cell response.

This material consisted of peripheral blood, taken on day 0 of AZD1222 vaccination. This clonotype originated in an adult in good health.

The DNA for the CDR3 is TGTGCCAGCAGTTTCCACGGGAGGAGGGCCTACGAGCAGTACTTC. This gives the protein CASSFHGRRAYEQYF. The gene calls are TRBV28 and TRBJ2-7, with 7 bases lining up with TRBD2. The CDR3 has 15 residues. V shed 3 bases and J 2 bases; nucleotides not matched to a gene: 7. Germline V gene lookup returns CDR1 MDHEN and CDR2 SYDVKM.